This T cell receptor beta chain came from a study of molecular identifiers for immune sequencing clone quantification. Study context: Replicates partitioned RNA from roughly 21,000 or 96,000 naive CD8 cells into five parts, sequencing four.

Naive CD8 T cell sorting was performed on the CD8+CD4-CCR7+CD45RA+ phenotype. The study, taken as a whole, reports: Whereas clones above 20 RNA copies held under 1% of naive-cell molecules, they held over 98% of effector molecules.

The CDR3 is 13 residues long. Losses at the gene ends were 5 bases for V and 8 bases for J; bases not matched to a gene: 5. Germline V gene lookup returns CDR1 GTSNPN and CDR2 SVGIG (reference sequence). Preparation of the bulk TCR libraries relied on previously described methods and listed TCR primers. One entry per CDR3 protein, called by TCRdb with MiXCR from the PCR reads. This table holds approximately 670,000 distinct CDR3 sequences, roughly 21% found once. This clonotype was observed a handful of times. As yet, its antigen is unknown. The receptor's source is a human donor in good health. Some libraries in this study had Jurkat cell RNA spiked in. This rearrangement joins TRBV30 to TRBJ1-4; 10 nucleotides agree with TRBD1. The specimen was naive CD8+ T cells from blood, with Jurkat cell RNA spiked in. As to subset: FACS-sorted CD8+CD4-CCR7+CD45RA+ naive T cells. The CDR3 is CAWWTGGEEKLFF. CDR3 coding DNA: TGTGCCTGGTGGACAGGGGGGGAAGAAAAACTGTTTTTT.